The clone carrying this T cell receptor (beta chain) was picked up many times. Its antigen is unknown. TCRbeta library preparation incorporated unique molecular identifiers. A single record per CDR3 protein comes from TCRdb applying MiXCR to the PCR reads. The sample contains 480,000 or so distinct CDR3 sequences, more than 9% of which appear only once. Trimming at V came to 6 bases and at J to 3 bases, leaving 5 bases not matched to a gene. In germline, CDR1 is MNHEY, CDR2 SVGEGT. The CDR3 is 15 residues long. This record belongs to a study of T-cell reconstitution after alpha-beta-depleted transplantation in children. Study-wide findings and caveats: Diversity and T-cell counts at one year after transplant derived mostly from new T cells. Several hundred graft clones that had expanded were reportedly the source of alpha-beta T cells about two months after transplant. In some patients, recipient T cells and intrathymic progenitors surviving conditioning explained high day-60 diversity.

The clonotype comes from a child between 2 and 9 years old with inherited bone marrow failure, due to receive a stem cell transplant. Specimen: PBMCs, collected before TCRalphabeta/CD19-depleted stem cell transplant. J is TRBJ2-5 and V is TRBV6-2 or TRBV6-3, with 12 bases that match TRBD2. The CDR3 DNA is TGTGCCAGCAGCCGCCCTAGCGGGAGGGAAGAGACCCAGTACTTC. Its protein is CASSRPSGREETQYF.